This T cell receptor beta chain was recovered during a study of T cell clusters in autoimmune cytopenias (dated by TCRdb to between 2019 and 2020). At the level of the whole study: The median TRB sequencing depth was 50,000 to 60,000 reads per sample, and the median number of distinct TRB clonotypes was roughly 2,000 per sample. The goal of the study was to find out whether patients with autoimmune cytopenia have a disease-specific immune repertoire signature that could be used as a blood-based biomarker. In autoimmune cytopenia patients, peripheral blood TRB and IGH repertoires were sequenced during active disease and over treatment follow-up, together with healthy, CLL and autoimmune hepatitis controls.

What the authors observed across the whole study: Healthy donors had almost three times as many exclusive TRB clusters as active autoimmune hepatitis patients, a finding consistent with an autoimmunity-wide signature. The T cell clusters were only ever defined in silico, so experimental validation of their functional role was still needed. In the comparison of secondary cytopenia with CLL, the cluster-lack signature was not observed, apparently because the dominant lymphoma-associated repertoire masked the signature. The GLIPH analysis suggested a lack of physiological T cell clusters in primary autoimmune cytopenia patients, since approximately 50 clusters were exclusive to healthy donors whereas 17 were exclusive to patients. Shifts in the TRB repertoire, including less even repertoires in secondary cytopenia and CLL, were mostly a reflection of lymphoma bias and not of autoimmunity.

To amplify TRB rearrangements, a touch-down multiplex PCR protocol was run with the TRB-A and TRB-B primer pools combined in a single tube. Illumina adapters and sample indices were attached to the amplicons through two consecutive PCR reactions using Phusion HS II polymerase. Amplicons were gel-purified with the NucleoSpin Gel and PCR Clean-up kit, then quantified by Qubit and quality-checked on an Agilent 2100 Bioanalyzer. Sequencing of the libraries was done on an Illumina MiSeq with 600-cycle, single-indexed, paired-end runs. For the original study's pipeline: MiXCR version 2.1.12, together with the default MiXCR reference library, was used to align and assemble the TRB reads. A clone was defined by each unique CDR3 nucleotide sequence, and the analysis included only productive sequences with two or more reads. Repertoire diversity was assessed by alpha-parameterized diversity profiles (alpha 0 to 5), including Shannon (alpha 1) and Simpson (alpha 2) indices, computed with an R script. The tcR package was used to compute combinatorial TRB VJ usage, and cohorts were compared on this usage by principal component analysis with ade4. GLIPH clustering of TCRbeta CDR3s was carried out on cohort pairs matched by age and read depth, and cluster frequencies were compared by Wilcoxon test. One entry per CDR3 protein sequence results from the TCRdb reprocessing of the reads, with DNA left out. These V and J calls are TCRdb output, not the study's own analysis. The sample table on file contains 7,000 to 9,500 distinct CDR3 sequences. The ten largest account for about 21% of the sample.

Each sample's TRB amplification started from around 230 ng of peripheral blood genomic DNA, which corresponds to some 36,000 genome equivalents. About this clonotype itself: Its antigen target is currently unknown.

This sequence was found in a human donor with an autoimmune cytopenia or autoimmune hepatitis (not recorded which). The sample was peripheral blood.

For the CDR3, the sequence is CASSLSVNEQFF. The receptor chain draws on TRBV5-1 and TRBJ2-1. The CDR3 spans 12 residues, from the cysteine through the phenylalanine. No DNA appears here. The germline V gene supplies CDR1 SGHRS and CDR2 YFSETQ.